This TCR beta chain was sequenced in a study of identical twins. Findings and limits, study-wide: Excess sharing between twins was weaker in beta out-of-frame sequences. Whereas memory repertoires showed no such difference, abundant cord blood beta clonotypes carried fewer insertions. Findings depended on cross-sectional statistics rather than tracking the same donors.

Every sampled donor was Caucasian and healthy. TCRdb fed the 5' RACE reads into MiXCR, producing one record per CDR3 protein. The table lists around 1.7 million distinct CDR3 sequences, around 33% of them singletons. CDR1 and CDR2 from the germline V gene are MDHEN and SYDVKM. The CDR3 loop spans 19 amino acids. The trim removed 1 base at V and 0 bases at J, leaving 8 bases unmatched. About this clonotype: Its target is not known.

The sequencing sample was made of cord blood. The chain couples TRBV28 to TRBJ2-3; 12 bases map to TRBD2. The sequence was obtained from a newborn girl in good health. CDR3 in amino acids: CASSLSAGTSGYSTDTQYF. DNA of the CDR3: TGTGCCAGCAGTTTATCTGCCGGGACTAGCGGGTACAGCACAGATACGCAGTATTTT.